A selection of T cell receptor beta chains follows, all from one sample in a study of T-cell memory formation after mild COVID-19. TCRdb reanalysed the 5' RACE reads using MiXCR and keeps one entry per CDR3 protein. The sample includes tens of thousands of distinct CDR3 sequences, less than 8% of them seen just once. Sequencing used PBMCs or a T cell subset sorted from them (not recorded which). These receptors all come from an adult who had mild COVID-19 (a few samples of this study predate the infection). Cell type and time point are not known. The CDR3 runs from the conserved cysteine through the conserved F or W. Fields, in order: J gene, D gene, V gene, CDR3 length, clone size, CDR3 protein, CDR3 DNA. The D gene is left open where the match is weak. Not every row has a clone size; where given, it reads once, few, many or a size class.

TRBJ1-4 . TRBV5-1 16 few CASSPGTIATNEKLFF TGCGCCAGCAGCCCCGGGACAATAGCAACTAATGAAAAACTGTTTTTT
TRBJ1-2 TRBD1 TRBV12-3/TRBV12-4 13 many CASSLTGGYGYTF TGTGCCAGCAGTTTAACAGGGGGGTATGGCTACACCTTC
TRBJ2-5 TRBD1 TRBV18 15 few CASSPRQGGGETQYF TGTGCCAGCTCTCCCCGACAGGGTGGTGGAGAGACCCAGTACTTC
TRBJ2-1 TRBD1 TRBV5-1 17 many CASSSRAGGAGFNEQFF TGCGCCAGCAGCTCCCGAGCAGGGGGCGCGGGATTCAATGAGCAGTTCTTC
TRBJ2-7 . TRBV5-1 15 few CASSLWGGSNYEQYF TGCGCCAGCAGCTTGTGGGGGGGCAGTAATTACGAGCAGTACTTC
TRBJ1-4 TRBD1 TRBV7-9 14 few CASSLGQGTEKLFF TGTGCCAGCAGCCTGGGACAGGGAACTGAAAAACTGTTTTTT
TRBJ2-2 TRBD1 TRBV14 17 few CASSQLTGGMRTGELFF TGTGCCAGCAGCCAACTGACAGGGGGCATGAGAACCGGGGAGCTGTTTTTT
TRBJ1-3 . TRBV11-2 15 . CASSSTRDSGNTIYF TGTGCCAGCAGCTCAACCAGGGACTCTGGAAACACCATATATTTT
TRBJ2-1 TRBD2 TRBV20-1 14 many CSARGLAGYNEQFF TGCAGTGCTAGGGGACTAGCGGGATACAATGAGCAGTTCTTC
TRBJ2-1 TRBD2 TRBV11-3 13 . CASSLEAGDEQFF TGTGCCAGCAGCTTAGAAGCGGGGGATGAGCAGTTCTTC
TRBJ2-7 . TRBV5-1 13 many CASSLGDGYEQYF TGCGCCAGCAGCTTGGGGGATGGATACGAGCAGTACTTC
TRBJ2-5 . TRBV5-1 17 many CASSLEGLAGVQETQYF TGCGCCAGCAGCTTGGAAGGGCTAGCAGGGGTCCAAGAGACCCAGTACTTC